The next 26 T cell receptor beta chains were all read from a single sample in a study of PD-L1 blockade in urothelial cancer. Some clones are missing from TCRdb's copy, which holds only in-frame ones; the method was immunoSEQ multiplex PCR. The table records tens of thousands of clones, about 83% of them present only once. The time point: pretreatment peripheral blood. The sample was PBMCs, taken around atezolizumab (anti-PD-L1) treatment. These receptors were taken from a woman aged 55-70 years with urothelial cancer.

V is TRBV18 and J is TRBJ1-2, with D maybe TRBD1 (5 bases). V shed 3 bases and J shed 8 bases, with 19 bases lying between them. CDR3 length: 15 amino acids. Germline V lookup: CDR1 KGHSH, CDR2 LQKENI. The DNA for the CDR3 is TGTGCCAGCTCACCGGGAGGGACGGGAGACGTGGGCTACACCTTC. Translated: CASSPGGTGDVGYTF.

The chain uses TRBV15 and TRBJ1-4, with TRBD1 matching over 7 bases. The CDR3 is 17 amino acids. With 5 bases clipped from V and 0 bases from J, the junction kept 9 bases outside the gene matches. Germline values: CDR1 LNHNV, CDR2 YYDKDF (reference sequence). CDR3 DNA sequence: TGTGCCACCAGCGGATTACACAGGGGTTCAACTAATGAAAAACTGTTTTTT. Translating gives CATSGLHRGSTNEKLFF.

The genes are TRBV5-1 and TRBJ2-5; 10 nucleotides align to TRBD2. The CDR3 is 15 residues long. Germline trimming cut 5 bases from V and 2 bases from J; bases unmatched to any gene: 6. The V gene's germline CDR1 is SGHRS and CDR2 YFSETQ. The CDR3 region is CASRTTSGVQETQYF. The CDR3 nucleotides are TGCGCCAGCAGAACTACTAGCGGGGTTCAAGAGACCCAGTACTTC.

This chain connects TRBV18 to TRBJ1-5, with unresolved D. The CDR3 totals 13 residues. Per the germline V gene, CDR1 is KGHSH and CDR2 is LQKENI. The V and J ends lost 3 bases and 4 bases respectively, with 7 bases between them. The DNA for the CDR3 is TGTGCCAGCTCACCTGGAGGGAATCAGCCCCAGCATTTT. Protein: CASSPGGNQPQHF.

For the CDR3, the DNA is TGTGCTAGTGGAGGGACAGGGAGGAGAAACACCATATATTTT. Translation: CASGGTGRRNTIYF. This chain connects TRBV12-5 to TRBJ1-3; 9 nucleotides match TRBD1. This CDR3 comprises 14 residues. The V gene's germline CDR1 is LGHNT and CDR2 FRNRAP. Trimming cost V 6 bases and J 5 bases; bases outside gene matches: 5.

The chain combines TRBV27 with TRBJ2-7, with TRBD2 matching 7 bases. Germline values: CDR1 MNHEY, CDR2 SMNVEV (reference sequence). The CDR3 is made up of 16 amino acids. J gave up 7 bases and V 5 bases, and 17 bases lay outside the gene matches. In nucleotides, the CDR3 is TGTGCCAGCAGTCCTGAAAGGGCTAGCGGAGGTCGGGAGCAGTACTTC. It yields the protein CASSPERASGGREQYF.

This clone has a count of ten or more. CDR3 nucleotide sequence: TGTGCCACCTCCAGGGGGGAAAGCACAGATACGCAGTATTTT. It is translated as CATSRGESTDTQYF. The chain recombines TRBV7-2 with TRBJ2-3, with D maybe TRBD1 (7 bases). V lost 10 bases and J lost 0, with 14 bases in between. Germline loops: CDR1 SGHTA, CDR2 FQGNSA. The CDR3 sequence is 14 residues long.

This clone appeared many times. The chain has TRBV5-1 and TRBJ1-1, with 9 bases fitting TRBD1. The V and J ends lost 4 bases and 4 bases, in that order; junction bases with no gene match: 17. CDR3 length equals 18 residues. Germline V gene lookup returns CDR1 SGHRS and CDR2 YFSETQ. In DNA, the CDR3 is TGCGCCAGCAGCATACGCCGGACAGGGGAGATAACGAGCACTGAAGCTTTCTTT. Its translation is CASSIRRTGEITSTEAFF.

The rearrangement joins TRBV27 to TRBJ2-6; 7 bases align to TRBD1. Losses at the gene ends were 3 bases for V and 0 bases for J; bases not matched to a gene: 2. The CDR3 is made up of 16 amino acids. Germline V gives CDR1 MNHEY, CDR2 SMNVEV (reference sequence). CDR3 sequence reads: CASSLGQFSGANVLTF. CDR3 nucleotides: TGTGCCAGCAGTTTGGGACAGTTCTCTGGGGCCAACGTCCTGACTTTC. The variable domain in full, completed from reference TRBV27 and TRBJ2-6, reads EAQVTQNPRYLITVTGKKLTVTCSQNMNHEYMSWYRQDPGLGLRQIYYSMNVEVTDKGDVPEGYKVSRKEKRNFPLILESPSPNQTSLYFCASSLGQFSGANVLTFGAGSRLTVL.

The chain uses TRBV18 and TRBJ1-2; 8 bases are a match to TRBD1. CDR1 is KGHSH and CDR2 is LQKENI in the germline V gene. This CDR3 has 14 amino acids. V dropped 4 bases and J dropped 4; count of bases not matched to a gene: 5. This chain's CDR3 is CASSQDRDSYGYTF. CDR3 sequence (DNA): TGTGCCAGCTCACAGGACAGGGACAGCTATGGCTACACCTTC.

The chain carries TRBV19 and TRBJ1-5, with a possible D match to TRBD1 (6 bases). The length of the CDR3 is 14 residues. CDR1 and CDR2 (germline): LNHDA, SQIVND (reference sequence). Trimming removed 2 bases from V and 6 bases from J, with 11 bases in between. The CDR3 nucleotides read TGTGCCAGTAGTATAATCACAGGGTTTCAGCCCCAGCATTTT. Its protein is CASSIITGFQPQHF.

The chain couples TRBV7-2 to TRBJ2-3, with 7 positions matching TRBD2. CDR1 is SGHTA and CDR2 is FQGNSA in the germline V gene. The ends lost 2 bases at V and 2 bases at J; junction bases unmatched: 7. The CDR3 has 16 amino acids. CDR3 amino acids: CASSLPRTRNTDTQYF. The CDR3 DNA reads as TGTGCCAGCAGCTTACCCCGGACTAGAAACACAGATACGCAGTATTTT.

This rearrangement joins TRBV11-2 to TRBJ1-5; weak D call: TRBD1 (5 bases). The CDR3 covers 13 residues. Germline CDR1 reads SGHAT; CDR2 reads FQNNGV. Trimming left V 1 base short and J 6 bases short, with 7 bases between. CDR3 nucleotide sequence: TGTGCCAGCAGCTTAGGCGGGGCTCAGCCCCAGCATTTT. Residues: CASSLGGAQPQHF.

The genes are TRBV25-1 and TRBJ2-1; 8 nucleotides align to TRBD2. Per the germline V gene, CDR1 is MGHDK and CDR2 is SYGVNS. With 5 bases clipped from V and 3 bases from J, the junction kept 3 bases outside the gene matches. This CDR3 has 14 amino acids. CDR3 in amino acids: CASSLAGYYNEQFF. Written as DNA, the CDR3 is TGTGCCAGCAGTTTAGCGGGGTACTACAATGAGCAGTTCTTC.

The chain uses TRBV21-1 and TRBJ1-1; TRBD1 is the table's D call, not checked against the DNA. TRBV21-1 is recorded as a pseudogene. This CDR3 has 15 amino acids. The CDR3 region has the DNA TGTGCCAGCAGCAAAGCCGACAGGGGGCGAACTGAAGCTTTCTTT. It codes for CASSKADRGRTEAFF.

J is TRBJ2-2 and V is TRBV19, with D possibly TRBD1 on 6 matching bases. The CDR3 contains 15 residues. CDR1 and CDR2 (germline): LNHDA, SQIVND (reference sequence). Trimming removed 7 bases from V and 4 bases from J, with 16 bases in between. DNA of the CDR3: TGTGCCAGTACGTTACAGGTGGGGGCCACCGGGGAGCTGTTTTTT. Protein product: CASTLQVGATGELFF.

The rearrangement joins TRBV15 to TRBJ2-7, with 8 bases identical to TRBD2. CDR3 size: 16 residues. The ends lost 7 bases at V and 3 bases at J; junction bases unmatched: 14. The germline gives CDR1 LNHNV, CDR2 YYDKDF (reference sequence). The CDR3 loop is CATMLAGGGWGYEQYF. The CDR3 nucleotides read TGTGCCACCATGCTGGCGGGAGGTGGCTGGGGCTACGAGCAGTACTTC.

This clone is a singleton in its sample. The chain combines TRBV7-3 with TRBJ2-2; D is possibly TRBD2 (6 bases). From germline, CDR1 is SGHTA and CDR2 FQGTGA. V lost 5 bases to trimming and J lost 6 bases, with 19 bases between them. The CDR3 loop spans 16 amino acids. The CDR3: CASSPLGGAPPGELFF. As DNA, the CDR3 is TGTGCCAGCAGCCCCTTGGGGGGTGCCCCCCCCGGGGAGCTGTTTTTT.

The chain is built from TRBV7-2 and TRBJ1-3; possible D gene TRBD1, 6 bases. Germline V gene data show CDR1 as SGHTA and CDR2 as FQGNSA. The CDR3 sequence is 16 residues long. V lost 3 bases, J lost 0 bases, and 12 bases lay in between. CDR3 loop: CASSFSAGASGNTIYF. The CDR3 DNA sequence: TGTGCCAGCAGCTTTTCAGCGGGGGCCTCTGGAAACACCATATATTTT. Drawing the rest from reference TRBV7-2 and TRBJ1-3, the complete variable domain is GAGVSQSPSNKVTEKGKDVELRCDPISGHTALYWYRQSLGQGLEFLIYFQGNSAPDKSGLPSDRFSAERTGGSVSTLTIQRTQQEDSAVYLCASSFSAGASGNTIYFGEGSWLTVV.

CDR3 DNA: TGTGCCAGCAGCTTGACAGGAACGGAAAAACTGTTTTTT. Residues: CASSLTGTEKLFF. V gene TRBV5-6 combines with J gene TRBJ1-4; D is perhaps TRBD1 (5 bases). CDR1 is SGHDT and CDR2 is YYEEEE in the germline V gene. CDR3 length: 13 residues. V lost 1 base and J lost 8, with 9 bases in between.

The chain combines TRBV28 with TRBJ2-3, with 9 bases identical to TRBD2. V was pared by 2 bases and J by 3 bases, with 9 bases of the junction left unmatched. CDR1 MDHEN and CDR2 SYDVKM come from the germline V gene. CDR3 length: 17 residues. The DNA of the CDR3 is TGTGCCAGCAGTTTACCAGCTGCGGGAGGGCGGACAGATACGCAGTATTTT. Its translation: CASSLPAAGGRTDTQYF.

On this clone: The junction departs from germline at one end; a sequencing error may be responsible. The chain is built from TRBV15 and TRBJ2-3; D might be TRBD2 (6 bases). The germline V gene has CDR1 LNHNV and CDR2 YYDKDF (reference sequence). The length of the CDR3 is 13 residues. The CDR3 DNA reads as TGTGCCAGCAGCTGGAGGGTGTCAGATACGCAGTATTTT. Its translation: CASSWRVSDTQYF.

In its sample, this clone was seen once. This sequence joins TRBV5-1 and TRBJ2-5; weak D call: TRBD2 (6 bases). Trimming removed 4 bases from V and 2 bases from J, with 15 bases in between. This CDR3 is 15 amino acids long. CDR1 is SGHRS and CDR2 is YFSETQ in the germline V gene. CDR3 loop: CASSDSRGSQETQYF. In DNA, the CDR3 is TGCGCCAGCAGCGACTCACGGGGGTCACAAGAGACCCAGTACTTC.

The sample holds one count of this clone. This chain connects TRBV6-5 to TRBJ2-5; D perhaps matches TRBD1 (5 bases). Germline CDR1 and CDR2: MNHEY and SVGAGI. The V end lost 2 bases, the J end lost 5 bases, and 9 bases lay between the germline ends. The CDR3 totals 13 residues. CDR3 loop: CASSYRQLETQYF. DNA of the CDR3: TGTGCCAGCAGTTACCGACAGTTGGAGACCCAGTACTTC.

This chain joins TRBV27 and TRBJ2-7, with a possible D match to TRBD2 (5 bases). The CDR3 contains 14 residues. The germline gives CDR1 MNHEY, CDR2 SMNVEV (reference sequence). V gave up 2 bases and J gave up 5 bases, with 13 bases separating them. CDR3 DNA sequence: TGTGCCAGCAGTTTAGCGAGCCCGAGGGACGAGCAGTACTTC. Protein product: CASSLASPRDEQYF.

V usage is TRBV2 and J usage is TRBJ1-1; D gene unclear. This CDR3 has 13 residues. The V gene lost 7 bases and the J gene lost 4 bases, with 13 bases spanning the gap. CDR1 SNHLY and CDR2 FYNNEI come from the germline V gene. CDR3 amino acids: CASTSAPGTEAFF. The DNA of the CDR3 is TGTGCCAGCACCTCCGCTCCGGGCACTGAAGCTTTCTTT.